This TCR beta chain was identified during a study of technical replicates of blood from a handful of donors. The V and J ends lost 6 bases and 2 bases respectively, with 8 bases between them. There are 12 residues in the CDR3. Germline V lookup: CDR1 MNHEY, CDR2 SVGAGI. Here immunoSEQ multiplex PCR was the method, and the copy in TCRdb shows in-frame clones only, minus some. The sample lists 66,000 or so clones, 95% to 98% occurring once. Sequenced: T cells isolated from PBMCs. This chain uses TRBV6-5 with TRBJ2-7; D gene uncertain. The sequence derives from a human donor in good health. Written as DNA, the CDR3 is TGTGCCAGCAGCCCTACCACCTACGAGCAGTACTTC. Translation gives CASSPTTYEQYF.